What follows describes a single T cell receptor beta chain. Antigen: not known. The data stem from a study of somatic mutations in cytotoxic T cells in rheumatoid arthritis. Profiling relied on immunoSEQ multiplex PCR, and the TCRdb table lists in-frame clones only, not all of them. Altogether under 5,000 clones are present, 78% being singletons, with the ten largest covering more than 65%. Flow cytometry was used to check the purity of CD4+ and CD8+ cells, which had been isolated by positive magnetic bead selection. CDR3 length: 17 residues. Study-wide results and limits: Greater age accompanied higher CD8+ clonality in rheumatoid arthritis patients, a pattern that was absent in healthy controls.

The sample in question was CD8+ T cells sorted from blood, obtained at a follow-up visit. The TCR was taken from a man aged 35 to 55 with rheumatoid arthritis. This chain connects TRBV21-1 to TRBJ2-7; the DNA was not compared with TRBD1, the D call given in the table. TRBV21-1 is annotated as a pseudogene. The DNA for the CDR3 is TGTGCCAGCAGCAAAGTGGAATCGAGCCAGGATGCCTACGAGCAGTACTTC. This encodes CASSKVESSQDAYEQYF.